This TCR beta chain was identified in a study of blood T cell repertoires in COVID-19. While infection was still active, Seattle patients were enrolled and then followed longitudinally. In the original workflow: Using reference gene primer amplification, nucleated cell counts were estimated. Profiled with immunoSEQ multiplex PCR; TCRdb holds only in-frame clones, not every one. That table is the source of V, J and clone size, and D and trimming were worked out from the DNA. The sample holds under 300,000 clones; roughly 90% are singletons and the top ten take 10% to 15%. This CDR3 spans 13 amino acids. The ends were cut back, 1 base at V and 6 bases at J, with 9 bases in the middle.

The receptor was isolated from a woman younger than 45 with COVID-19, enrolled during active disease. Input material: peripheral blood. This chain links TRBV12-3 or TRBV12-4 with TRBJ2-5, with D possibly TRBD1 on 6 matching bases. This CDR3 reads CASSLGGQQTQYF. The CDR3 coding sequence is TGTGCCAGCAGTTTAGGAGGACAGCAGACCCAGTACTTC.